This T cell receptor beta chain was identified during a study of identical twins. Healthy Caucasians provided all donations. MiXCR, applied by TCRdb to the 5' RACE reads, yields one record per CDR3 protein. The sample consists of roughly 280,000 distinct CDR3 sequences, roughly 10% of them appearing once. Study findings and constraints: Cross-sectional statistical analysis was relied on for the conclusions, without the same donors being followed. Invariant T cells like MAIT and iNKT could partly confound the zero-insertion analyses.

Germline V gene data show CDR1 as SGDLS and CDR2 as YYNGEE. The CDR3 contains 16 residues. Losses at the gene ends were 0 bases for V and 5 bases for J; bases not matched to a gene: 7. This clonotype has ten or more counts. What it recognizes is unknown. These sequences were also reported in another study, on yellow fever vaccine responses in identical twins.

The V call is TRBV9, the J call TRBJ2-1; TRBD2 matches at 8 bases. The source of this sequence is a woman between 18 and 29 years old in good health. Sequencing input: CD8+ T cells sorted from blood. The CDR3 bases are TGTGCCAGCAGCGTAGTAGTACGGGAGGGGGACAATGAGCAGTTCTTC. This codes for CASSVVVREGDNEQFF.